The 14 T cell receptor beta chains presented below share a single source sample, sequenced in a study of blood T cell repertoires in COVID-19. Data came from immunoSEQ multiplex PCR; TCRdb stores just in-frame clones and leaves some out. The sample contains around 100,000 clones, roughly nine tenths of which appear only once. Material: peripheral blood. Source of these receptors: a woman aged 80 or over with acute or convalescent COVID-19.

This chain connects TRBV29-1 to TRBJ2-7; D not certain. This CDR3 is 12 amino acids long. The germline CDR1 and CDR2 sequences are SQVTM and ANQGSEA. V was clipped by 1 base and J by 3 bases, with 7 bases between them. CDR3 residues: CSVEGQRYEQYF. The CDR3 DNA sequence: TGCAGCGTTGAAGGTCAGCGCTACGAGCAGTACTTC.

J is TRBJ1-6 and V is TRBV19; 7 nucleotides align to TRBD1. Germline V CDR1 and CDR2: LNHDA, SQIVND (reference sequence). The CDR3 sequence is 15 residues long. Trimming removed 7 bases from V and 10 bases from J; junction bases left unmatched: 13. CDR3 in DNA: TGTGCCAGTACTCAACAGGGGCCAGGGAACTCACCCCTCCACTTT. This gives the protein CASTQQGPGNSPLHF.

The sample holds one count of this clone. The CDR3 DNA follows: TGTGCCAGCTCGGTTGGGACAGGGGCGTACAATGAGCAGTTCTTC. Protein sequence: CASSVGTGAYNEQFF. The V gene is TRBV18, the J gene TRBJ2-1; 10 bases map to TRBD1. This CDR3 region has 15 residues. J lost 4 bases, V lost 6 bases, and 6 bases had no gene match. From germline, CDR1 is KGHSH and CDR2 LQKENI.

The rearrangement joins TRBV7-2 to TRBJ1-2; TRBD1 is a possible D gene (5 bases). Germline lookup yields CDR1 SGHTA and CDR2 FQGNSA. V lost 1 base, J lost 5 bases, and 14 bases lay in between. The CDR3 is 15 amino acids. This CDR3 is CASSLVRDSNYGYTF. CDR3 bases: TGTGCCAGCAGCTTAGTTCGGGACTCAAATTATGGCTACACCTTC.

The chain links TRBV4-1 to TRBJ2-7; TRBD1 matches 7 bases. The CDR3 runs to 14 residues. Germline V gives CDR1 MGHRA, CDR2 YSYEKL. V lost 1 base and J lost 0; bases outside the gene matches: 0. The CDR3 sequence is CASSQGDSSYEQYF. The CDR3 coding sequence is TGCGCCAGCAGCCAAGGGGACAGCTCCTACGAGCAGTACTTC.

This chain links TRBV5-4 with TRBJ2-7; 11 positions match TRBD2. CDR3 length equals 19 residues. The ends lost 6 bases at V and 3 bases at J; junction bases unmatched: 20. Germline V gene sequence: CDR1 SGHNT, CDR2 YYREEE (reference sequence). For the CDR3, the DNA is TGTGCCAGCACTTCTAGACAGGGCGGTGGACTAGCGGGTGTCTACGAGCAGTACTTC. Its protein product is CASTSRQGGGLAGVYEQYF.

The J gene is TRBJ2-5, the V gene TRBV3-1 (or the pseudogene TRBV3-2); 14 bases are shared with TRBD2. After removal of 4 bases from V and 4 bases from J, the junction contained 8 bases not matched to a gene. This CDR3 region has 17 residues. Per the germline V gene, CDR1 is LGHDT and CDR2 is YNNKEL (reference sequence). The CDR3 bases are TGTGCCAGCAGCCGAGGGACTAGCGGGGGTGATGGAGAGACCCAGTACTTC. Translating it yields CASSRGTSGGDGETQYF.

The CDR3 DNA reads as TGTGCCAGCAGCGTTAACAGCTACGAGCAGTACTTC. Amino acids: CASSVNSYEQYF. The V and J genes are TRBV5-4 and TRBJ2-7; D gene uncertain. This CDR3 spans 12 amino acids. Germline CDR1 and CDR2: SGHNT and YYREEE (reference sequence). Deletions cut 4 bases from V and 3 bases from J, with 8 bases between.

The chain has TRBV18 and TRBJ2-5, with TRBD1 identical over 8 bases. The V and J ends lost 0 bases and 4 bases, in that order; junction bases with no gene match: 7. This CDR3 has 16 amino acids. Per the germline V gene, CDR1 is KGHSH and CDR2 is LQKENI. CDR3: CASSPPFGDRGETQYF. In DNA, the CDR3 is TGTGCCAGCTCACCACCGTTCGGAGACAGGGGAGAGACCCAGTACTTC.

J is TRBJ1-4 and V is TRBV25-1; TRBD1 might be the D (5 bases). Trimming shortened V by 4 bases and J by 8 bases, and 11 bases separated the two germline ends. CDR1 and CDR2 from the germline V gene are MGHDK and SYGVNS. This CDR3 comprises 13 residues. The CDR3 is CASSGRVQEKLFF. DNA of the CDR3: TGTGCCAGCAGTGGCAGGGTGCAAGAAAAACTGTTTTTT.

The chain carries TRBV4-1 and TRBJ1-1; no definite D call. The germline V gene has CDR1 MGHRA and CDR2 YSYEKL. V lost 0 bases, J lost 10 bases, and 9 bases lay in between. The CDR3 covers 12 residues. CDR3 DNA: TGCGCCAGCAGCCAAGAGATCGGCGGAGCTTTCTTT. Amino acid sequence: CASSQEIGGAFF.

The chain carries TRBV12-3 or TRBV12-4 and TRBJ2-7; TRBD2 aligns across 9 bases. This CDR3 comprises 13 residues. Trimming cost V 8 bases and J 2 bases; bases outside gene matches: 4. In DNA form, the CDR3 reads TGTGCCAGCGGACTAGCGCCAACCTACGAGCAGTACTTC. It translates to CASGLAPTYEQYF.

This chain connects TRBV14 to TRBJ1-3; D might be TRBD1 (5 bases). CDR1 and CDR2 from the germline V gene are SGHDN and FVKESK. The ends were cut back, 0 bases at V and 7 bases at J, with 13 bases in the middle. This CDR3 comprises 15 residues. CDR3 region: CASSQDSGVRNTIYF. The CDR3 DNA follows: TGTGCCAGCAGCCAAGATTCGGGGGTGAGGAACACCATATATTTT.

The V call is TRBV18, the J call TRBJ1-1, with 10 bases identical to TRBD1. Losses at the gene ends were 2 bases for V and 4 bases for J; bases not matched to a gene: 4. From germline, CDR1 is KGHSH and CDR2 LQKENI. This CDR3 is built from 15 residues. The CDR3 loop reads CASSPTGTGVTEAFF. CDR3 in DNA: TGTGCCAGCTCACCAACCGGGACAGGGGTCACTGAAGCTTTCTTT.